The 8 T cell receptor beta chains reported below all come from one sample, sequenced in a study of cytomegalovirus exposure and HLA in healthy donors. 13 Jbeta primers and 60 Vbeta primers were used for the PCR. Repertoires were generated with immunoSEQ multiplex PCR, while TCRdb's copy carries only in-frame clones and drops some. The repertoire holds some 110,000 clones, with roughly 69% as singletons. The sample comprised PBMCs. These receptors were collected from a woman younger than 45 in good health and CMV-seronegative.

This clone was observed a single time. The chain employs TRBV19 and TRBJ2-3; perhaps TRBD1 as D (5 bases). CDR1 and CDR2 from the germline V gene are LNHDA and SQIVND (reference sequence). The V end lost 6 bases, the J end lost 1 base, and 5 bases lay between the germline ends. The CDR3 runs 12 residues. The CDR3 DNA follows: TGTGCCAGTAGACAGGGCACAGATACGCAGTATTTT. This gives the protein CASRQGTDTQYF. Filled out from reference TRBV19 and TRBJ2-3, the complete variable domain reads DGGITQSPKYLFRKEGQNVTLSCEQNLNHDAMYWYRQDPGQGLRLIYYSQIVNDFQKGDIAEGYSVSREKKESFPLTVTSAQKNPTAFYLCASRQGTDTQYFGPGTRLTVL.

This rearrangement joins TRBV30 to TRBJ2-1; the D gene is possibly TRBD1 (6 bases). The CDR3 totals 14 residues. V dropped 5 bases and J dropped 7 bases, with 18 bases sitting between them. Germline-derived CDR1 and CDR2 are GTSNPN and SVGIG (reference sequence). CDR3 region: CAWQYRATRNEQFF. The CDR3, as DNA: TGTGCCTGGCAGTACAGGGCTACGCGGAATGAGCAGTTCTTC.

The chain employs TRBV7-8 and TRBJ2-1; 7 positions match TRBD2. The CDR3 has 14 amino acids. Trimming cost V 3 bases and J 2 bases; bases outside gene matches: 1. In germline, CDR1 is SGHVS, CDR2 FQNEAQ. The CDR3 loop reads CASSLTSPYNEQFF. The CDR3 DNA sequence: TGTGCCAGCAGCTTGACTAGCCCCTACAATGAGCAGTTCTTC.

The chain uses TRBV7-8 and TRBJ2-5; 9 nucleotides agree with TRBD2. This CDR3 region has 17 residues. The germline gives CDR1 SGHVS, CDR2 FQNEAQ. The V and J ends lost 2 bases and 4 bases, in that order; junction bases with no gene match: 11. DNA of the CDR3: TGTGCCAGCAGCTTACGTGGCGGGAGGGCCGGGGGAGAGACCCAGTACTTC. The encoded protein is CASSLRGGRAGGETQYF.

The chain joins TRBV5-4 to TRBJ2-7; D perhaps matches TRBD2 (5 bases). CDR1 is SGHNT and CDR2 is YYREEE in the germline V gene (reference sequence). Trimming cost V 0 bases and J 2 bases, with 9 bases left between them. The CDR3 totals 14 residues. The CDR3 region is CASSLDYGTYEQYF. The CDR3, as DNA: TGTGCCAGCAGCTTGGATTACGGGACCTACGAGCAGTACTTC.

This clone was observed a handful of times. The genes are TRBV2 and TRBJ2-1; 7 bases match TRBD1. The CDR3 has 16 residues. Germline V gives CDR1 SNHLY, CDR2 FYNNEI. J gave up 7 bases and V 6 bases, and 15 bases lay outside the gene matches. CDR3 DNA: TGTGCCAGCAGGGAGGTCGGCAGGGGGACGCGAAATGAGCAGTTCTTC. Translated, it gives CASREVGRGTRNEQFF.

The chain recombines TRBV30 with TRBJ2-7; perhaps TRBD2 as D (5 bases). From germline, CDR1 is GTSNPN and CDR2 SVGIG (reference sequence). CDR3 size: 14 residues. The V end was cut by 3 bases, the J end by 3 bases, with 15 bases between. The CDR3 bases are TGTGCCTGGAGCAAGGCTAGCCTCCTCTACGAGCAGTACTTC. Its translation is CAWSKASLLYEQYF. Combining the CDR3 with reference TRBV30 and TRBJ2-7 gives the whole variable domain SQTIHQWPATLVQPVGSPLSLECTVEGTSNPNLYWYRQAAGRGLQLLFYSVGIGQISSEVPQNLSASRPQDRQFILSSKKLLLSDSGFYLCAWSKASLLYEQYFGPGTRLTVT.

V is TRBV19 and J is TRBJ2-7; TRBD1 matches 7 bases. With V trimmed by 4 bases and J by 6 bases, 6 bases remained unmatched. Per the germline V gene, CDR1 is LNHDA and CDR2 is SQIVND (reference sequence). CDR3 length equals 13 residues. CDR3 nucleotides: TGTGCCAGTAGTAGAAGGGGGCCCGGCGAGCAGTACTTC. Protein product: CASSRRGPGEQYF.